This T cell receptor (beta chain) was sequenced during a study of OX40 agonist ivuxolimab in advanced cancers. Looking at the study overall: Partial response was recorded in three patients: one hepatocellular carcinoma and two cutaneous melanoma cases. Findings and limits, study-wide: With doses of 0.1 to 3.0 mg/kg, CD4+ and CD8+ blood T cells had undergone clonal expansion by week 6. The investigators did not determine what antigen specificity the expanded peripheral T cells had.

This clone was seen a single time. The antigen is undetermined. Different DNA sequences within this sample yield the same CDR3. This table comes from immunoSEQ multiplex PCR, and its TCRdb copy is limited to in-frame clones, with some not included. The data show tens of thousands of clones, with around 90% seen just once and less than 3% held by the top ten. The CDR3 is made up of 13 amino acids. Trimming cost V 0 bases and J 0 bases, with 3 bases left between them. In germline, CDR1 is SGDLS, CDR2 YYNGEE. This TCR was recovered from an adult with an advanced solid tumor such as melanoma, head and neck, liver or kidney cancer. This specimen was CD4+ or CD8+ T cells sorted from blood, taken in a trial of the OX40 agonist ivuxolimab. The chain is built from TRBV9 and TRBJ1-1, with D unclear. The CDR3 loop reads CASSVEVNTEAFF. The CDR3, as DNA: TGTGCCAGCAGCGTAGAAGTGAACACTGAAGCTTTCTTT.